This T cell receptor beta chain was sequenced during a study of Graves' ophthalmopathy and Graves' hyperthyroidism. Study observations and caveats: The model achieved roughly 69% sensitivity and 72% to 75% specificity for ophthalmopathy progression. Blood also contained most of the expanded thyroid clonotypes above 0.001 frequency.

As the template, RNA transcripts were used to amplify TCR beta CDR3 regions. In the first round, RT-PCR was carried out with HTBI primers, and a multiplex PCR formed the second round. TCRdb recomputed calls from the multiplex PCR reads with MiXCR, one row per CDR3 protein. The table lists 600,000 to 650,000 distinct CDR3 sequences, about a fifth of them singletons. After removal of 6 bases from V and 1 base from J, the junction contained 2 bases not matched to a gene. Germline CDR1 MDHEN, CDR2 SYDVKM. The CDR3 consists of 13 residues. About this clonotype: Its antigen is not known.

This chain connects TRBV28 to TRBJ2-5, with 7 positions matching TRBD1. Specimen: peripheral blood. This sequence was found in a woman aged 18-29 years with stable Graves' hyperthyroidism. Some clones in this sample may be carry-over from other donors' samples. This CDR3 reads CASSDRAQETQYF. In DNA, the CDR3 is TGTGCCAGCAGCGACAGGGCCCAAGAGACCCAGTACTTC.